One and the same sample provided the 25 T cell receptor beta chains below, sequenced in a study of cytotoxic CD8 clonotypes in ibrutinib-treated CLL. Sequencing used immunoSEQ multiplex PCR; TCRdb keeps in-frame clones, though not all of them. The sample holds fewer than 300,000 clones, roughly three quarters seen once. This material consisted of PBMCs, taken at disease progression, from a patient treated with ibrutinib. Every receptor here comes from a human donor with chronic lymphocytic leukemia.

This clone came up a few times. The chain carries TRBV23-1 and TRBJ2-7, with a possible D match to TRBD2 (6 bases). TRBV23-1 is designated an ORF whose function remains uncertain. Trimming left V 0 bases short and J 2 bases short, with 14 bases between. CDR3 size: 16 residues. The CDR3 region is CASSQSWGERAYEQYF. CDR3 sequence (DNA): TGCGCCAGCAGTCAATCTTGGGGGGAGAGGGCCTACGAGCAGTACTTC.

This chain links TRBV28 with TRBJ2-2, with 7 bases aligning to TRBD1. The CDR3 runs 16 residues. Trimming at V came to 4 bases and at J to 4 bases, leaving 9 bases not matched to a gene. Germline assignment: CDR1 MDHEN and CDR2 SYDVKM. In DNA form, the CDR3 reads TGTGCCAGCAGTTCCCCGACAGGGTGGAGCACCGGGGAGCTGTTTTTT. This translates into CASSSPTGWSTGELFF.

This clone has a single count. The rearrangement links TRBV27 to TRBJ2-1, with a weak D call TRBD1 (6 bases). CDR1 and CDR2 from the germline V gene are MNHEY and SMNVEV (reference sequence). Trimming left V 3 bases short and J 10 bases short, with 13 bases between. The CDR3 totals 13 residues. CDR3 protein: CASSFSGAREQFF. CDR3 nucleotides: TGTGCCAGCAGTTTTTCAGGGGCGCGGGAGCAGTTCTTC.

This chain's CDR3 is CASSLSPATTNEKLFF. CDR3 nucleotide sequence: TGTGCCAGCAGCTTGTCCCCGGCGACAACTAATGAAAAACTGTTTTTT. This chain connects TRBV7-2 to TRBJ1-4; D is ambiguous. Trimming took off 3 bases at V and 0 bases at J, with 11 bases between the two ends. The length of the CDR3 is 16 residues. Germline loops: CDR1 SGHTA, CDR2 FQGNSA.

The rearrangement joins TRBV7-2 to TRBJ2-7, with D possibly called TRBD1 or TRBD2 (6 bases each). Germline CDR1 SGHTA, CDR2 FQGNSA. The CDR3 covers 17 residues. Trimming took 5 bases from V and 0 from J, leaving 20 bases between them. The CDR3 nucleotides read TGTGCCAGCAGCCGGAGGGGGGTAGCGCCGAGCTCCTACGAGCAGTACTTC. Protein: CASSRRGVAPSSYEQYF.

The V call is TRBV9, the J call TRBJ1-4; D is undetermined. The CDR3 has 14 residues. Germline V lookup: CDR1 SGDLS, CDR2 YYNGEE. V was clipped by 2 bases and J by 0 bases, with 5 bases between them. DNA of the CDR3: TGTGCCAGCAGCGTGGCGACAACTAATGAAAAACTGTTTTTT. Its translation: CASSVATTNEKLFF. Supplemented by reference TRBV9 and TRBJ1-4, the full variable domain reads DSGVTQTPKHLITATGQRVTLRCSPRSGDLSVYWYQQSLDQGLQFLIQYYNGEERAKGNILERFSAQQFPDLHSELNLSSLELGDSALYFCASSVATTNEKLFFGSGTQLSVL.

This chain joins TRBV29-1 and TRBJ2-3, with TRBD2 identical over 8 bases. With 3 bases clipped from V and 4 bases from J, the junction kept 6 bases outside the gene matches. CDR1 and CDR2 (germline): SQVTM, ANQGSEA. The CDR3 length is 14 residues. CDR3 sequence reads: CSVEDGRASDTQYF. In nucleotides, the CDR3 is TGCAGCGTTGAGGACGGGAGGGCCTCAGATACGCAGTATTTT.

This clone showed up just once. The V gene is TRBV29-1, the J gene TRBJ2-5; D is possibly TRBD2 (6 bases). V lost 2 bases and J 5 bases, leaving 12 bases between the germline ends. Germline V CDR1 and CDR2: SQVTM, ANQGSEA. The CDR3 is made up of 13 amino acids. DNA for the CDR3: TGCAGCGTTGAACTGGGGGGTCGCGAGACCCAGTACTTC. The encoded protein is CSVELGGRETQYF.

The chain is built from TRBV5-1 and TRBJ1-2; a possible D gene is TRBD1 (6 bases). The CDR3 is 14 amino acids. Looked up from germline, CDR1 is SGHRS and CDR2 is YFSETQ. V was shortened by 0 bases and J by 6 bases, with 12 bases between the two germline ends. The CDR3 reads CASSLGQGFDGYTF. In nucleotides, the CDR3 is TGCGCCAGCAGCTTGGGGCAGGGGTTCGATGGCTACACCTTC. The full variable domain, its missing parts supplied by reference TRBV5-1 and TRBJ1-2, is KAGVTQTPRYLIKTRGQQVTLSCSPISGHRSVSWYQQTPGQGLQFLFEYFSETQRNKGNFPGRFSGRQFSNSRSEMNVSTLELGDSALYLCASSLGQGFDGYTFGSGTRLTVV.

The chain combines TRBV7-6 with TRBJ2-5; D is perhaps TRBD1 (5 bases). This CDR3 region has 13 residues. V was clipped by 1 base and J by 4 bases, with 7 bases between them. Germline V CDR1 and CDR2: SGHVS, FNYEAQ. The CDR3 DNA reads as TGTGCCAGCAGCTTAGAGACAGTAGAGACCCAGTACTTC. Translating gives CASSLETVETQYF.

CDR3 in DNA: TGCAGCGTCCGGACGGGGTCCTACGAGCAGTACTTC. Translation gives CSVRTGSYEQYF. The chain recombines TRBV29-1 with TRBJ2-7; the D gene is possibly TRBD2 (5 bases). The CDR3 is made up of 12 amino acids. Trimming cost V 6 bases and J 1 base, with 10 bases left between them. Germline CDR1 and CDR2: SQVTM and ANQGSEA.

The rearrangement joins TRBV7-9 to TRBJ2-1, with D perhaps TRBD1 (6 bases). Germline V lookup: CDR1 SEHNR, CDR2 FQNEAQ (reference sequence). V was trimmed by 3 bases and J by 2 bases, leaving 14 bases between them. This CDR3 is built from 16 residues. CDR3 residues: CASSLLMAGAYNEQFF. The CDR3 nucleotides are TGTGCCAGCAGCTTGTTGATGGCAGGGGCCTACAATGAGCAGTTCTTC. Full variable domain (outside the CDR3, taken from reference TRBV7-9 and TRBJ2-1): DTGVSQNPRHKITKRGQNVTFRCDPISEHNRLYWYRQTLGQGPEFLTYFQNEAQLEKSRLLSDRFSAERPKGSFSTLEIQRTEQGDSAMYLCASSLLMAGAYNEQFFGPGTRLTVL.

The V and J genes are TRBV5-1 and TRBJ1-5; D uncertain. The V end lost 0 bases, the J end lost 0 bases, and 7 bases lay between the germline ends. The CDR3 length is 15 residues. Germline CDR1 is SGHRS and CDR2 is YFSETQ. CDR3 region: CASSLGQYSNQPQHF. CDR3 bases: TGCGCCAGCAGCTTGGGGCAGTATAGCAATCAGCCCCAGCATTTT.

The chain carries TRBV9 and TRBJ2-3; 11 nucleotides align to TRBD2. This CDR3 spans 15 amino acids. Trimming removed 3 bases from V and 4 bases from J; junction bases left unmatched: 4. CDR1 and CDR2 from the germline V gene are SGDLS and YYNGEE. This CDR3 reads CASSGSGRGPDTQYF. DNA for the CDR3: TGTGCCAGCAGCGGTAGCGGGAGGGGTCCAGATACGCAGTATTTT.

The chain has TRBV7-2 and TRBJ2-7, with TRBD2 identical over 10 bases. The germline gives CDR1 SGHTA, CDR2 FQGNSA. V gave up 2 bases and J gave up 6 bases; unmatched junction bases: 16. CDR3 length equals 18 residues. CDR3 protein: CASSLFPSGRLGKSEQYF. The CDR3 DNA reads TGTGCCAGCAGCTTATTTCCTAGCGGGAGACTCGGTAAGAGCGAGCAGTACTTC. The complete variable domain, with remaining parts taken from reference TRBV7-2 and TRBJ2-7, reads GAGVSQSPSNKVTEKGKDVELRCDPISGHTALYWYRQSLGQGLEFLIYFQGNSAPDKSGLPSDRFSAERTGGSVSTLTIQRTQQEDSAVYLCASSLFPSGRLGKSEQYFGPGTRLTVT.

The chain is built from TRBV19 and TRBJ1-1; 8 bases are a match to TRBD1. Trimming took 0 bases from V and 6 from J; bases not matched to a gene: 9. This CDR3 spans 16 amino acids. Germline V gene data show CDR1 as LNHDA and CDR2 as SQIVND (reference sequence). The CDR3 is CASSIDLDRVSPEAFF. CDR3 in DNA: TGTGCCAGTAGTATAGATTTGGACAGGGTGTCCCCTGAAGCTTTCTTT.

This chain joins TRBV7-6 and TRBJ2-7; 7 positions match TRBD1. Germline trimming cut 1 base from V and 3 bases from J; bases unmatched to any gene: 9. Germline CDR1 SGHVS, CDR2 FNYEAQ. The CDR3 runs to 16 residues. The CDR3 region has the DNA TGTGCCAGCAGCTTAGGTCATAGGGACAGACACTACGAGCAGTACTTC. Its protein is CASSLGHRDRHYEQYF.

V gene TRBV9 combines with J gene TRBJ1-2; D not certain. Trimming pared 4 bases from V and 4 bases from J, leaving 14 bases between. CDR1 and CDR2 (germline): SGDLS, YYNGEE. CDR3 size: 14 residues. For the CDR3, the DNA is TGTGCCAGCAGCCCAGTCCCTCCCCTCTATGGCTACACCTTC. Amino acid sequence: CASSPVPPLYGYTF.

V and J are TRBV7-3 and TRBJ2-2; D may correspond to TRBD1 or TRBD2 (5 bases each). The CDR3 runs to 15 residues. Trimming took off 3 bases at V and 7 bases at J, with 15 bases between the two ends. Germline-derived CDR1 and CDR2 are SGHTA and FQGTGA. CDR3 nucleotides: TGTGCCAGCAGCTTGGGGCTAGCCAGGGACGGGGAGCTGTTTTTT. Protein sequence: CASSLGLARDGELFF.

The chain uses TRBV28 and TRBJ1-3; no firm D call. The germline V gene encodes CDR1 MDHEN and CDR2 SYDVKM. V shed 2 bases and J shed 4 bases, with 6 bases lying between them. The CDR3 has 13 residues. CDR3 region: CASSLERGNTIYF. CDR3 in DNA: TGTGCCAGCAGTTTAGAACGCGGAAACACCATATATTTT.

The DNA for the CDR3 is TGCGCCAGCAGCTTGGCGGGGAACAACTATGGCTACACCTTC. Its translation: CASSLAGNNYGYTF. The gene calls are TRBV5-1 and TRBJ1-2, with D uncertain. Germline V gene data show CDR1 as SGHRS and CDR2 as YFSETQ. The CDR3 is 14 amino acids. The ends were cut back, 0 bases at V and 2 bases at J, with 8 bases in the middle.

This clone came up a few times. The sample has other DNA sequences that encode this CDR3 too. V usage is TRBV6-5 and J usage is TRBJ2-5; D ambiguous. This CDR3 is 12 amino acids long. Deletions cut 0 bases from V and 5 bases from J, with 4 bases between. CDR1 and CDR2 (germline): MNHEY, SVGAGI. The CDR3 DNA reads TGTGCCAGCAGTTACTCGGGGGAGACCCAGTACTTC. This gives the protein CASSYSGETQYF.

About this clone itself: This specimen includes other DNA sequences encoding the same CDR3. V and J are TRBV7-9 and TRBJ1-1; D call uncertain. V lost 3 bases, J lost 4 bases, and 6 bases lay in between. The CDR3 extends over 12 amino acids. The germline gives CDR1 SEHNR, CDR2 FQNEAQ (reference sequence). This CDR3 is CASSFAGTEAFF. CDR3 coding DNA: TGTGCCAGCAGCTTCGCTGGCACTGAAGCTTTCTTT.

The genes are TRBV11-2 and TRBJ2-2; D not resolved. Germline CDR1 reads SGHAT; CDR2 reads FQNNGV. CDR3 length: 15 amino acids. V gave up 4 bases and J gave up 4 bases, with 13 bases separating them. The CDR3 loop reads CASSSRQDGTGELFF. The CDR3 DNA is TGTGCCAGCAGCTCCCGTCAGGATGGCACCGGGGAGCTGTTTTTT.

The V call is TRBV4-1, the J call TRBJ2-7, with a weak D call TRBD2 (5 bases). The CDR3 consists of 14 residues. The V and J ends lost 1 base and 1 base respectively, with 8 bases between them. CDR1 is MGHRA and CDR2 is YSYEKL in the germline V gene. This chain's CDR3 is CASSQGQRSYEQYF. For the CDR3, the DNA is TGCGCCAGCAGCCAAGGCCAGCGGTCCTACGAGCAGTACTTC.